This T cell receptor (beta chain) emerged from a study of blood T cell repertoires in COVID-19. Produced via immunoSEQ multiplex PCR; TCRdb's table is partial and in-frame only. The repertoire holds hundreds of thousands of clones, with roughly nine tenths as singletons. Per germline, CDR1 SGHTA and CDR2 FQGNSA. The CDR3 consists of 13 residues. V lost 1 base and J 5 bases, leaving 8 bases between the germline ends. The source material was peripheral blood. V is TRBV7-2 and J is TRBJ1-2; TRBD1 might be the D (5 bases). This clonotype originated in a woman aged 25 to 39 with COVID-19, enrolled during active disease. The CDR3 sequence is CASSLGRGYGYTF. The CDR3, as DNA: TGTGCCAGCAGCTTAGGAAGGGGTTATGGCTACACCTTC.